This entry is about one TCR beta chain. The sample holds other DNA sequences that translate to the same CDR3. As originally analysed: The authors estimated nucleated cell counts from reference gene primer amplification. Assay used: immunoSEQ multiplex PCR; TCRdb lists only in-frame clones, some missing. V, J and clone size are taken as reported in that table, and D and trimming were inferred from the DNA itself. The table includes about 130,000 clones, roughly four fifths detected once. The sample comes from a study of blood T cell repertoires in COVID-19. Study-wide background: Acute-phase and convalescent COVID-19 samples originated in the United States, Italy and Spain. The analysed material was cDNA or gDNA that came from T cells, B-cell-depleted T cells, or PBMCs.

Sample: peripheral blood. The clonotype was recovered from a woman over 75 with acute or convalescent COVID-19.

The CDR3 spells CASRDRVGEQYF. The CDR3 nucleotides are TGTGCCAGCAGAGACAGGGTGGGCGAGCAGTACTTC. V and J are TRBV6-5 and TRBJ2-7; 7 bases match TRBD1. Per the germline V gene, CDR1 is MNHEY and CDR2 is SVGAGI. The CDR3 contains 12 residues. Losses at the gene ends were 6 bases for V and 6 bases for J; bases not matched to a gene: 5.